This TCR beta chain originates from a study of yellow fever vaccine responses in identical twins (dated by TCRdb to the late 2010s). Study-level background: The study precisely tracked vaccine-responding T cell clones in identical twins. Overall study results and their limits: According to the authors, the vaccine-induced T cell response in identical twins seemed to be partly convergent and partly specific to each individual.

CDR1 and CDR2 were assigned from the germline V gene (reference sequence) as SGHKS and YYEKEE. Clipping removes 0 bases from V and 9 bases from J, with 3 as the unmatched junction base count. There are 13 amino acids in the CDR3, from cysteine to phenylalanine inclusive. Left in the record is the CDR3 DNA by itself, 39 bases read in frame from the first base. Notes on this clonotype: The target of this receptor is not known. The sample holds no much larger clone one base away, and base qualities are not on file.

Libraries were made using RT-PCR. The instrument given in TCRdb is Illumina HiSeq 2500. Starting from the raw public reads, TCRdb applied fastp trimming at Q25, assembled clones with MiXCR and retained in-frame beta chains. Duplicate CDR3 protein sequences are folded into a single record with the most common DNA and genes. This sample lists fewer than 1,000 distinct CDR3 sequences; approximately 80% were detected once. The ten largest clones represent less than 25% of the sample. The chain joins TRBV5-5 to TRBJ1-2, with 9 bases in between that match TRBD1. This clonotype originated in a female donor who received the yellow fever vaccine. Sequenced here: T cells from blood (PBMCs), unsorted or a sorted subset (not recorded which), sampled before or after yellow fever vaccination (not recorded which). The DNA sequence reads TGTGCCAGCAGCTTGGACAGGGGGCAAAGCTACACCTTC. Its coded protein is CASSLDRGQSYTF.